This TCR beta chain originates from a study of blood T cell repertoires in COVID-19. Study-level background: Whether acute or convalescent, the COVID-19 samples came from the United States, Italy and Spain.

Trimming took 3 bases from V and 4 from J; bases not matched to a gene: 6. This CDR3 is built from 15 residues. In germline, CDR1 is MNHEY, CDR2 SMNVEV (reference sequence). Repertoires were generated with immunoSEQ multiplex PCR, while TCRdb's copy carries only in-frame clones and drops some. This sample has more than 200,000 clones, with around 87% found just once. The J gene is TRBJ2-1, the V gene TRBV27; 7 nucleotides match TRBD2. This sequence was found in a woman aged 45 to 65 with COVID-19, enrolled during active disease. The specimen sequenced was peripheral blood. The CDR3: CASSFGGGWYNEQFF. The CDR3 bases are TGTGCCAGCAGTTTTGGCGGGGGATGGTACAATGAGCAGTTCTTC.